This T cell receptor (beta chain) was profiled in a study of tumor-infiltrating lymphocytes in primary liver carcinoma. Study details: Spanning 4.2 to 10 cm, the tumors were T1-T3 N0M0. Study outcomes and limitations: All five tumor regions shared only about 8-25% of top clones.

Co-extracting RNA and DNA was done with roughly 17-31 mg of unsorted bulk tissue as input. Those patients suffered from chronic HBV infection and were treatment-naive. Of note for this clonotype: Its antigen is not known. A read error is possible here, since a much larger clone lies one base away.

Making TCR beta cDNA involved approximately 510 ng total RNA and a constant-region primer. Three nested multiplex PCR rounds, a slightly modified ARM-PCR method, built the TCR beta libraries. Both of the initial two PCR rounds ran for nine to eleven cycles and employed TRBV1-TRBV30 forward primers alongside a C-beta reverse primer. One entry per CDR3 protein, called by TCRdb with MiXCR from the multiplex PCR reads. This table holds 150,000 to 200,000 distinct CDR3 sequences, around 85% found once. CDR3 length: 15 residues. Trimming cost V 1 base and J 6 bases; bases outside gene matches: 4. The germline V gene encodes CDR1 MGHDK and CDR2 SYGVNS.

This chain uses TRBV25-1 with TRBJ1-4; 8 bases fit TRBD1. Sequencing input: tumor tissue from primary liver carcinoma. The clonotype comes from a man aged 35 to 55 with primary liver carcinoma and hepatitis B virus infection. CDR3: CASSESGRGHEKLFF. The CDR3, as DNA: TGTGCCAGCAGTGAATCAGGCAGGGGGCATGAAAAACTGTTTTTT.